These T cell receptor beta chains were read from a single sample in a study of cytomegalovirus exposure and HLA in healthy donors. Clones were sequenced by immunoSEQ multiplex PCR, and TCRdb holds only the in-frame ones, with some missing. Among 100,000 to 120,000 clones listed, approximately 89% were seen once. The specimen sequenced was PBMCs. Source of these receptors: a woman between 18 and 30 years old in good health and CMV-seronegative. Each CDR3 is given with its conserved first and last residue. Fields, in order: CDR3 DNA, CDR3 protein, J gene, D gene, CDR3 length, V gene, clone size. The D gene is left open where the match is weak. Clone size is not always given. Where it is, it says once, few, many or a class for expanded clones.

DNA: TGTGCCAGCAGCTGGGAGGGCTCGACAGATACGCAGTATTTT
CDR3: CASSWEGSTDTQYF
J: TRBJ2-3
D: TRBD2
length: 14
V: TRBV7-2
size: once

DNA: TGTGCCAGCAGACGAGAACAGGGGGGCCTGGGGACTGAAGCTTTCTTT
CDR3: CASRREQGGLGTEAFF
J: TRBJ1-1
D: TRBD1
length: 16
V: TRBV11-2
size: NA

DNA: TGCGCCAGCATCCTTAACGGGAAAGCTTTCTTT
CDR3: CASILNGKAFF
J: TRBJ1-1
D: NA
length: 11
V: TRBV5-1
size: NA

DNA: TGTGCCAGCAGTGACTCGCTGGCTTTAAGCTCCTATAATTCACCCCTCCACTTT
CDR3: CASSDSLALSSYNSPLHF
J: TRBJ1-6
D: NA
length: 18
V: TRBV6-4
size: NA

DNA: TGTGCCAGCAGCCTGACAGGGACCTACGAGCAGTACTTC
CDR3: CASSLTGTYEQYF
J: TRBJ2-7
D: TRBD1
length: 13
V: TRBV7-2
size: once

DNA: TGTGCCCTGGGCGGGGCCTACGAGCAGTACTTC
CDR3: CALGGAYEQYF
J: TRBJ2-7
D: NA
length: 11
V: TRBV5-8
size: NA

DNA: TGTGCCAGCAGCCAAGATCTGGCGGTTTCGGGCAATGAGCAGTTCTTC
CDR3: CASSQDLAVSGNEQFF
J: TRBJ2-1
D: NA
length: 16
V: TRBV4-2
size: NA

DNA: TGTGCCAGCAGGGAGACTAGCGGGGGGGCTGATGAGCAGTTCTTC
CDR3: CASRETSGGADEQFF
J: TRBJ2-1
D: TRBD2
length: 15
V: TRBV2
size: once

DNA: TGTGCCAGCAGCTCCCGACAGGACCAAGCGGGCTACACCTTC
CDR3: CASSSRQDQAGYTF
J: TRBJ1-2
D: NA
length: 14
V: TRBV5-4
size: NA

DNA: TGTGCCAGCAGCTTAGTTACCGGACTTTCCTCCTACGAGCAGTACTTC
CDR3: CASSLVTGLSSYEQYF
J: TRBJ2-7
D: NA
length: 16
V: TRBV7-2
size: NA

DNA: TGTGCCAGTAGAGAACAGGGAGTCGGCGAGCAGTACTTC
CDR3: CASREQGVGEQYF
J: TRBJ2-7
D: NA
length: 13
V: TRBV19
size: once

DNA: TGTGCCAGCAGCTTTACCCGAGGTGAGCAGTTCTTC
CDR3: CASSFTRGEQFF
J: TRBJ2-1
D: NA
length: 12
V: TRBV11-3
size: NA

DNA: TGCGCCAGCAGCCAGTTACAGGGGGCCAATGAAAAACTGTTTTTT
CDR3: CASSQLQGANEKLFF
J: TRBJ1-4
D: TRBD1
length: 15
V: TRBV4-1
size: NA

DNA: TGTGCCAGCAGTGCTGGGAGCTCCTACAATGAGCAGTTCTTC
CDR3: CASSAGSSYNEQFF
J: TRBJ2-1
D: NA
length: 14
V: TRBV2
size: NA

DNA: TGTGCCTGGAGTCCCGGGACAGGGCAACAAGAGACCCAGTACTTC
CDR3: CAWSPGTGQQETQYF
J: TRBJ2-5
D: TRBD1
length: 15
V: TRBV30
size: once

DNA: TGTGCCAGTAGTATAGGAGTTGGGAGGGGACGGATGAACACTGAAGCTTTCTTT
CDR3: CASSIGVGRGRMNTEAFF
J: TRBJ1-1
D: NA
length: 18
V: TRBV19
size: NA

DNA: TGTGCCAGCAGCCGACAACGGGGCTACACCTTC
CDR3: CASSRQRGYTF
J: TRBJ1-2
D: NA
length: 11
V: TRBV28
size: NA